Sequencing of this T cell receptor (beta chain) was carried out in a study of T cells after yellow fever vaccination. TCRdb reprocessed the 5' RACE reads via MiXCR and lists one record per CDR3 protein. The repertoire includes 350,000 to 450,000 distinct CDR3 sequences, 6.2% of them detected once, and roughly 15% sits in the top ten. The CDR3 is 15 amino acids. V was pared by 6 bases and J by 2 bases, with 17 bases between. Germline V CDR1 and CDR2: MNHNS, SASEGT. The chain has TRBV6-1 and TRBJ2-7, with a tentative D call TRBD2 (6 bases). The clonotype originates from a man between 25 and 39 years old who received the YFV17D yellow fever vaccine. The sample was PBMCs, taken 5 days after the yellow fever booster vaccination. The DNA of the CDR3 is TGTGCCAGCAGCCTCAGGACTAAGGCCACCTACGAGCAGTACTTC. Its translation: CASSLRTKATYEQYF.